This entry is about one TCR beta chain. The antigen remains undetermined. A clone one base away is much larger, so this may be a read error. The data derive from a study of tumor-infiltrating lymphocytes in primary liver carcinoma. Study background: Samples yielded about 3.65 to 8 million productive TCRbeta reads, similar across tissue types. Study results and limitations: Comparison of CD4+ and CD8+ repertoires was precluded by bulk unsorted samples.

In addition to blood RNA drawn from unsorted whole blood, germline DNA was extracted. Chronic HBV infection was present, with no prior treatment. This CDR3 spans 14 amino acids. Germline CDR1 reads GTSNPN; CDR2 reads SVGIG (reference sequence). The authors made TCR beta cDNA from 500 ng total RNA with a constant-region primer. Three-round nested multiplex PCR performed with slightly modified ARM-PCR produced the TCR beta libraries. Forward primers for TRBV1-TRBV30 and a C-beta reverse primer served the first two PCR rounds, at about 10 cycles each. TCRdb reprocessed the multiplex PCR reads via MiXCR and lists one record per CDR3 protein. The top ten clones hold 5.5% to 9% of a sample with 200,000 or so distinct CDR3 sequences, approximately 65% of them seen once.

Material for sequencing was peripheral blood. The gene calls are TRBV30 and TRBJ2-1; D unresolved. This sequence originates from a woman in her sixties with primary liver carcinoma and hepatitis B virus infection. The CDR3 sequence: CAWSVGSSYNEQLF. CDR3 coding DNA: TGTGCCTGGAGTGTCGGCAGCTCCTACAATGAGCAGCTCTTC.